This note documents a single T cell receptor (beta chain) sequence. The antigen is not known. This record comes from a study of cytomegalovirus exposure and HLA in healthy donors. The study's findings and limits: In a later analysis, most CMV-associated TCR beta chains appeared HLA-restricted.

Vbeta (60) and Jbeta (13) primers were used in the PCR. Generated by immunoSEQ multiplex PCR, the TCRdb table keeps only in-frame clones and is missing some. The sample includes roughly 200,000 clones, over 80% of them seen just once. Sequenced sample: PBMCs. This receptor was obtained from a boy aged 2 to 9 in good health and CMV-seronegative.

The CDR3 bases are TGTGCCAGCAGCTTGGCCAGCGGGACAGGACCAGGCTACACCTTC. Protein sequence: CASSLASGTGPGYTF. The rearrangement uses TRBV5-6 and TRBJ1-2; 8 bases match TRBD1. The V gene end was trimmed by 0 bases and the J gene end by 8 bases; junction bases not matched to a gene: 9. Per germline, CDR1 SGHDT and CDR2 YYEEEE. This CDR3 comprises 15 residues.